This paragraph covers one T cell receptor beta chain sequence. Its antigen target is currently unknown. Base qualities are not at hand, and no much larger clone is one base apart. To make first-strand cDNA, Superscript III was used along with a set of TRAV- and TRBV-specific primers so that both the TCRalpha and TCRbeta chains were covered. TCRs were amplified with Phusion for around 20 PCR cycles using a constant-region primer together with the adapter attached to the V primers. Amplification of the isolated mRNA was done with the MessageAmp II aRNA Amplification Kit, which involved a roughly 16-hour in vitro transcription at 37 degrees C. mRNA for TCR sequencing was isolated with the Dynabeads mRNA DIRECT Purification Kit. Indexed Illumina adapters were added in a second Phusion PCR of 20 to 25 cycles, and the PCR products were purified with AMPure XP beads. Deep sequencing of TCRalpha and TCRbeta libraries was performed on an Illumina MiniSeq instrument. Under the source paper's analysis protocol: Using custom Perl scripts, TCR sequences encoding the same protein were pooled, out-of-frame sequences were removed, and the abundance of each clonotype was computed. Any TCR sequence supported by only a single read was excluded from analysis. Shannon entropy, Gini index, clonality, richness, and the frequency of TCRs shared between repertoires were included as repertoire metrics. The public reads were run again by TCRdb, first through fastp at Q25 and then through MiXCR, and only productive beta chains were kept. Identical CDR3 proteins give one entry, which carries the most common genes and DNA. The authors' filters were not applied to this entry. This sample has about 39,000 distinct CDR3 sequences in its table, and around 20% of those were observed once. Of the sample, 8% to 10% falls within the top ten clones.

This record comes from a study of low-dose radiotherapy and immunotherapy resistance in tumors (dated by TCRdb to between 2022 and 2023). Context from the whole study: In Cohort 1, 0.5 Gy per fraction was delivered every 2 weeks, and a total PTV dose of 6.5 Gy was prescribed. Every two weeks, patients got intravenous cyclophosphamide at 200 mg/m2, given one day ahead of each radiation and immunotherapy administration. The translational analysis covered eight patients: three from the first dose cohort and the first five from the second dose cohort. Patients were given nivolumab as a 240 mg flat dose every two weeks and ipilimumab at 1 mg/kg every six weeks, with both drugs delivered intravenously. In Cohort 2, 1 Gy per fraction was delivered every two weeks, for a total of 13 Gy over 26 weeks. Starting on cycle 1 day 1, patients took 300 mg of aspirin by mouth once daily for four cycles. Trial participants were not randomized into treatment groups.

The label giving this sample's time point can be read as: after trial treatment. According to the study, the label for this sample's treatment or condition signals: LDRT plus nivolumab, ipilimumab, low-dose cyclophosphamide and aspirin (RACIN trial). Donors were enrolled in RACIN, a single-arm phase I dose-escalation trial in which nivolumab, ipilimumab, aspirin, low-dose cyclophosphamide and low-dose radiotherapy were combined. Patients were eligible if they had advanced solid tumors that were TIL-negative. The clonotype was recovered from a female donor with ovarian cancer. Source: PBMCs, taken after low-dose radiotherapy plus immunotherapy.

The DNA sequence follows: TGTGCCATCAGTGGAGGGGGAGACACAGATACGCAGTATTTT. This sequence encodes CAISGGGDTDTQYF. The V and J genes are TRBV10-3 and TRBJ2-3; the D gene is possibly TRBD1, with 6 bases matching. For CDR1 and CDR2, the germline V gene lists ENHRY and SYGVKD. At the junction V is shortened by 4 bases and J by 2 bases, with 10 bases in between. Inclusive of the bounding cysteine and phenylalanine, the CDR3 is 14 residues long. The only DNA kept is the CDR3, 42 bases in frame from the first base.